This entry lists 10 T cell receptor beta chains sequenced from one sample in a study of cytomegalovirus exposure and HLA in healthy donors. Primers included in the PCR were 60 Vbeta and 13 Jbeta primers. Sequenced by immunoSEQ multiplex PCR; TCRdb stores in-frame clones only, minus some. The sample includes approximately 150,000 clones, roughly 72% of them seen just once. The material sequenced was PBMCs. Receptor source: a man aged 35-49 years in good health and CMV-seronegative.

The chain employs TRBV28 and TRBJ1-2; TRBD1 aligns across 7 bases. V was pared by 2 bases and J by 4 bases, with 16 bases of the junction left unmatched. Germline lookup yields CDR1 MDHEN and CDR2 SYDVKM. The CDR3 consists of 18 residues. The CDR3 reads CASSLGVGFQKGAYGYTF. DNA of the CDR3: TGTGCCAGCAGTTTAGGGGTCGGGTTTCAGAAGGGGGCCTATGGCTACACCTTC.

V is TRBV27 and J is TRBJ2-7, with 11 bases lining up with TRBD2. V shed 8 bases and J 5 bases; nucleotides not matched to a gene: 5. Germline CDR1 is MNHEY and CDR2 is SMNVEV (reference sequence). The CDR3 has 13 amino acids. In DNA form, the CDR3 reads TGTGCCAGCCGACTAGCGGGATCCCACGAGCAGTACTTC. Residues: CASRLAGSHEQYF.

The CDR3 DNA follows: TGTGCCAGCAGTTCCCGGGACACCTTCTACAATGAGCAGTTCTTC. Amino acid sequence: CASSSRDTFYNEQFF. The rearrangement joins TRBV28 to TRBJ2-1; maybe TRBD1 (6 bases). Trimming shortened V by 4 bases and J by 3 bases, and 13 bases separated the two germline ends. The CDR3 loop spans 15 amino acids. The germline gives CDR1 MDHEN, CDR2 SYDVKM. The entire variable domain, with the rest obtained from reference TRBV28 and TRBJ2-1, is as follows: DVKVTQSSRYLVKRTGEKVFLECVQDMDHENMFWYRQDPGLGLRLIYFSYDVKMKEKGDIPEGYSVSREKKERFSLILESASTNQTSMYLCASSSRDTFYNEQFFGPGTRLTVL.

A remark on this clone: The same CDR3 can be traced to other DNA sequences in this sample. The gene calls are TRBV27 and TRBJ2-3; unclear D gene. The V end was cut by 3 bases, the J end by 6 bases, with 4 bases between. The germline V gene encodes CDR1 MNHEY and CDR2 SMNVEV (reference sequence). CDR3 length: 11 amino acids. CDR3 amino acids: CASSFLDTQYF. The CDR3 DNA follows: TGTGCCAGCAGTTTTCTTGATACGCAGTATTTT.

This rearrangement joins TRBV7-8 to TRBJ1-1, with a possible D match to TRBD1 (5 bases). This CDR3 contains 11 residues. Germline loops: CDR1 SGHVS, CDR2 FQNEAQ. V was clipped by 6 bases and J by 5 bases, with 7 bases between them. Written as DNA, the CDR3 is TGTGCCAGCAGTGGGGGGACTGAAGCTTTCTTT. This gives the protein CASSGGTEAFF.

The chain has TRBV7-9 and TRBJ2-3; perhaps TRBD2 as D (5 bases). This CDR3 has 17 residues. Germline V gives CDR1 SEHNR, CDR2 FQNEAQ (reference sequence). With 5 bases removed from V and 2 bases from J, the gap between germline ends came to 20 bases. This chain's CDR3 is CASSGKIAGPSTDTQYF. The CDR3 bases are TGTGCCAGCAGCGGGAAGATTGCGGGCCCATCCACAGATACGCAGTATTTT.

The sample holds a few counts of this clone. V and J are TRBV6-4 and TRBJ2-2, with TRBD2 matching 10 bases. Germline V gene sequence: CDR1 MRHNA, CDR2 SNTAGT. CDR3 length equals 17 residues. V gave up 0 bases and J gave up 0 bases; unmatched junction bases: 1. The chain's CDR3 is CASSDSAGGPNTGELFF. The CDR3 nucleotides read TGTGCCAGCAGTGACTCAGCGGGGGGGCCGAACACCGGGGAGCTGTTTTTT.

The CDR3 DNA follows: TGTGCCAGCATCCGAGGGTCCACAGATACGCAGTATTTT. Amino acids: CASIRGSTDTQYF. The V call is TRBV7-9, the J call TRBJ2-3, with D tentatively TRBD2 (5 bases). Trimming cost V 7 bases and J 2 bases, with 10 bases left between them. The CDR3 contains 13 residues. Germline CDR1 reads SEHNR; CDR2 reads FQNEAQ (reference sequence).

The genes are TRBV5-1 and TRBJ2-5; no firm D call. The J call may be wrong; the DNA end is better matched by TRBJ2-7. The V gene's germline CDR1 is SGHRS and CDR2 YFSETQ. The CDR3 has 16 residues. The CDR3 sequence is CASSFPYGSSLYEQYF. CDR3 DNA sequence: TGCGCCAGCAGCTTCCCCTACGGTAGCTCACTCTACGAGCAGTACTTC.

V and J are TRBV13 and TRBJ2-5; TRBD2 matches at 8 bases. The J call may not be correct, given that the DNA end is closer to TRBJ2-7. This CDR3 has 16 amino acids. Germline CDR1 PRHDT, CDR2 FYEKMQ (reference sequence). The CDR3 sequence: CASSPPGLVGKGEQYF. The CDR3 DNA reads as TGTGCCAGCAGCCCGCCGGGACTAGTGGGAAAGGGCGAGCAGTACTTC.